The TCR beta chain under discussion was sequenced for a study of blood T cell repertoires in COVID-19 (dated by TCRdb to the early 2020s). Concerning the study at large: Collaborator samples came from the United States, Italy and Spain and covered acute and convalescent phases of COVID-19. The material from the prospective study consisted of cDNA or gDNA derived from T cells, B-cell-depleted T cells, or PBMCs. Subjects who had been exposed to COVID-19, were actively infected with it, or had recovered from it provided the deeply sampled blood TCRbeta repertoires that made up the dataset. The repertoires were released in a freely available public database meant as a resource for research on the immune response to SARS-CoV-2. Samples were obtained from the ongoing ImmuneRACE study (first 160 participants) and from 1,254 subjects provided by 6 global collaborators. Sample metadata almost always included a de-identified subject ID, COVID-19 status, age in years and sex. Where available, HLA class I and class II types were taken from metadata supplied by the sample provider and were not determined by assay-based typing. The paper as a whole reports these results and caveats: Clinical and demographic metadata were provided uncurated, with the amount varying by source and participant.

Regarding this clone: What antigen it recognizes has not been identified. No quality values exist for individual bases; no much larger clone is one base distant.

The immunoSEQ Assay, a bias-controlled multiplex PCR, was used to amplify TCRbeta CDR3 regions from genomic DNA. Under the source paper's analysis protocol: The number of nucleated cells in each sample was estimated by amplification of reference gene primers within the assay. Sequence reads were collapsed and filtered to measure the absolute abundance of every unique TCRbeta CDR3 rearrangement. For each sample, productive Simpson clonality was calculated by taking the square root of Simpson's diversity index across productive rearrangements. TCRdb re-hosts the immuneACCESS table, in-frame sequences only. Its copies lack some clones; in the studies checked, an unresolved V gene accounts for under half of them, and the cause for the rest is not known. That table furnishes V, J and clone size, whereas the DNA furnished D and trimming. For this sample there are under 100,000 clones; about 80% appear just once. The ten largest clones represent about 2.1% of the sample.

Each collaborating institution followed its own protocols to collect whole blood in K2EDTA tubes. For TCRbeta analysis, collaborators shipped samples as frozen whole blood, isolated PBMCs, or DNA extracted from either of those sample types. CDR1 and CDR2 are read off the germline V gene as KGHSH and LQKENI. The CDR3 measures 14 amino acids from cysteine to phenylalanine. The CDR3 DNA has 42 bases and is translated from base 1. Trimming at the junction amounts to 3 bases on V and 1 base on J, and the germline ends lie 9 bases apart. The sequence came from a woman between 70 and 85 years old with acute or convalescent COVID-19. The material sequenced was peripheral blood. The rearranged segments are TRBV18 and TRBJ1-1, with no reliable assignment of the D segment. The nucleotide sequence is TGTGCCAGCTCACCTCGCCACACGAACACTGAAGCTTTCTTT. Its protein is CASSPRHTNTEAFF.